One and the same sample provided the 26 T cell receptor beta chains below, sequenced in a study of blood T cell repertoires in COVID-19. Sequenced by immunoSEQ multiplex PCR; TCRdb stores in-frame clones only, minus some. The repertoire consists of under 300,000 clones, with approximately 90% occurring once and the leading ten covering 1.9%. The specimen was PBMCs or T cells enriched from blood (not recorded which). Receptors originate from a woman aged 18-29 years who had recovered from COVID-19.

For the CDR3, the DNA is TGTGCCAGCAGTTACGCGGACAGGATTAATTCACCCCTCCACTTT. Its protein is CASSYADRINSPLHF. The chain joins TRBV6-2 or TRBV6-3 to TRBJ1-6; TRBD1 matches at 7 bases. Germline V gene data show CDR1 as MNHEY and CDR2 as SVGEGT. CDR3 size: 15 residues. Trimming removed 2 bases from V and 6 bases from J; junction bases left unmatched: 4.

This clone was recorded once. The V and J genes are TRBV2 and TRBJ1-1, with 8 bases aligning to TRBD1. With V trimmed by 6 bases and J by 5 bases, 11 bases remained unmatched. Germline V gives CDR1 SNHLY, CDR2 FYNNEI. The CDR3 is 15 residues long. CDR3 DNA: TGTGCCAGCAGATCCCGGACAGGGCAAGGGACTGAAGCTTTCTTT. It encodes CASRSRTGQGTEAFF.

CDR3: CATSRDSGGVDEQFF. The DNA of the CDR3 is TGTGCCACCAGCCGGGACAGCGGCGGGGTGGATGAGCAGTTCTTC. This chain connects TRBV15 to TRBJ2-1, with D possibly TRBD1 on 7 matching bases. Between the trimmed V and J ends, which lost 5 bases and 8 bases, there was a span of 19 bases. Germline CDR1 and CDR2: LNHNV and YYDKDF (reference sequence). The CDR3 has 15 amino acids.

This clone was detected only once. This chain connects TRBV28 to TRBJ2-1; maybe TRBD2 (6 bases). Trimming removed 6 bases from V and 12 bases from J, with 21 bases in between. The CDR3 totals 14 residues. CDR1 is MDHEN, CDR2 SYDVKM, per germline. The CDR3 reads CASSRPDVPGRQFF. CDR3 in DNA: TGTGCCAGCAGCCGCCCTGACGTGCCCGGGAGGCAGTTCTTC.

The CDR3 sequence: CASSTWFQREGPGELFF. CDR3 bases: TGTGCCAGCAGCACTTGGTTCCAGCGGGAGGGTCCCGGGGAGCTGTTTTTT. The rearrangement uses TRBV3-1 (or the pseudogene TRBV3-2) and TRBJ2-2; 10 nucleotides line up with TRBD2. V gave up 5 bases and J gave up 6 bases; unmatched junction bases: 12. The germline gives CDR1 LGHDT, CDR2 YNNKEL (reference sequence). This CDR3 comprises 17 residues.

The rearrangement uses TRBV28 and TRBJ2-7, with D tentatively TRBD1 (6 bases). V gave up 10 bases and J gave up 3 bases, with 19 bases separating them. Germline CDR1 and CDR2: MDHEN and SYDVKM. This CDR3 is 14 amino acids long. The CDR3 DNA sequence: TGTGCCACCACTTCCGGGACAATCTTCTACGAGCAGTACTTC. Protein: CATTSGTIFYEQYF.

The chain employs TRBV5-5 and TRBJ1-5; D is unclear. This CDR3 contains 14 residues. CDR1 is SGHKS, CDR2 YYEKEE, per germline (reference sequence). Trimming stripped 0 bases from V and 0 bases from J, with 4 bases between. The CDR3 coding sequence is TGTGCCAGCAGCTTGGCAGATAGCAATCAGCCCCAGCATTTT. Its translation is CASSLADSNQPQHF.

This chain joins TRBV18 and TRBJ1-2; D is perhaps TRBD1 (5 bases). Deletions cut 1 base from V and 6 bases from J, with 9 bases between. The CDR3 length is 13 residues. Per the germline V gene, CDR1 is KGHSH and CDR2 is LQKENI. The CDR3 reads CASSPQGLDGYTF. The CDR3 region has the DNA TGTGCCAGCTCACCACAGGGACTTGATGGCTACACCTTC.

The V gene is TRBV4-2, the J gene TRBJ1-4; D gene unclear. V shed 4 bases and J shed 7 bases, with 19 bases lying between them. The CDR3 loop spans 16 amino acids. In germline, CDR1 is LGHNA, CDR2 YNFKEQ. The CDR3 sequence: CASSPEGRVSGEKLFF. In nucleotides, the CDR3 is TGTGCCAGCAGCCCGGAAGGAAGGGTTAGCGGTGAAAAACTGTTTTTT.

The chain recombines TRBV5-5 with TRBJ1-3, with TRBD1 matching 7 bases. The CDR3 is 17 residues long. V was pared by 4 bases and J by 2 bases, with 12 bases of the junction left unmatched. Per the germline V gene, CDR1 is SGHKS and CDR2 is YYEKEE (reference sequence). The CDR3 protein is CASSTNPTGKAGNTIYF. The CDR3 DNA reads TGTGCCAGCAGCACCAACCCGACAGGGAAGGCTGGAAACACCATATATTTT.

This chain joins TRBV3-1 (or the pseudogene TRBV3-2) and TRBJ1-1; 9 positions match TRBD1. Per germline, CDR1 LGHDT and CDR2 YNNKEL (reference sequence). V lost 3 bases and J lost 5; bases outside the gene matches: 4. CDR3 length: 14 residues. The CDR3 loop is CASSQGGQGTEAFF. CDR3 bases: TGTGCCAGCAGCCAGGGTGGACAGGGGACTGAAGCTTTCTTT.

This chain links TRBV7-9 with TRBJ1-2; D unresolved. Trimming took off 2 bases at V and 8 bases at J, with 12 bases between the two ends. The CDR3 consists of 13 residues. Germline V CDR1 and CDR2: SEHNR, FQNEAQ (reference sequence). For the CDR3, the DNA is TGTGCCAGCAGCTTAAGTGGGCCGCAAGGCTACACCTTC. Protein product: CASSLSGPQGYTF. The complete variable domain, with remaining parts taken from reference TRBV7-9 and TRBJ1-2, reads DTGVSQNPRHKITKRGQNVTFRCDPISEHNRLYWYRQTLGQGPEFLTYFQNEAQLEKSRLLSDRFSAERPKGSFSTLEIQRTEQGDSAMYLCASSLSGPQGYTFGSGTRLTVV.

The gene calls are TRBV5-1 and TRBJ2-2; D is undetermined. The V end was cut by 0 bases, the J end by 6 bases, with 12 bases between. The CDR3 spans 15 residues. Germline CDR1 is SGHRS and CDR2 is YFSETQ. The CDR3 coding sequence is TGCGCCAGCAGCTTGGGAGCGAATACGGCCGGGGAGCTGTTTTTT. It specifies CASSLGANTAGELFF.

The chain is built from TRBV5-1 and TRBJ1-4, with D unclear. CDR3 length: 14 residues. Deletions cut 0 bases from V and 3 bases from J, with 6 bases between. Germline V gene data show CDR1 as SGHRS and CDR2 as YFSETQ. In nucleotides, the CDR3 is TGCGCCAGCAGCTTGGTCGGAGCTAATGAAAAACTGTTTTTT. Amino acids: CASSLVGANEKLFF.

The genes are TRBV11-2 and TRBJ2-1, with D unresolved. V dropped 3 bases and J dropped 3 bases, with 9 bases sitting between them. Germline CDR1 SGHAT, CDR2 FQNNGV. The CDR3 consists of 14 residues. The CDR3 region is CASSFHLNYNEQFF. The CDR3 DNA reads TGTGCCAGCAGCTTCCATCTAAACTACAATGAGCAGTTCTTC.

This chain joins TRBV7-6 and TRBJ2-3; 11 bases agree with TRBD2. With V trimmed by 1 base and J by 4 bases, 4 bases remained unmatched. The CDR3 runs to 16 residues. Per the germline V gene, CDR1 is SGHVS and CDR2 is FNYEAQ. The CDR3 here is CASSLGSGGAADTQYF. The CDR3 DNA follows: TGTGCCAGCAGCTTAGGTAGCGGGGGGGCGGCAGATACGCAGTATTTT. Full variable domain (rest looked up from reference TRBV7-6 and TRBJ2-3): GAGVSQSPRYKVTKRGQDVALRCDPISGHVSLYWYRQALGQGPEFLTYFNYEAQQDKSGLPNDRFSAERPEGSISTLTIQRTEQRDSAMYRCASSLGSGGAADTQYFGPGTRLTVL.

V usage is TRBV2 and J usage is TRBJ1-1; TRBD1 aligns across 8 bases. Unmatched junction bases numbered 8, after V lost 10 bases and J lost 1 base. The CDR3 spans 14 residues. The germline V gene has CDR1 SNHLY and CDR2 FYNNEI. CDR3 residues: CATGTGLSNTEAFF. CDR3 nucleotides: TGTGCCACCGGGACAGGATTATCGAACACTGAAGCTTTCTTT. Variable domain in full (rest from reference TRBV2 and TRBJ1-1): EPEVTQTPSHQVTQMGQEVILRCVPISNHLYFYWYRQILGQKVEFLVSFYNNEISEKSEIFDDQFSVERPDGSNFTLKIRSTKLEDSAMYFCATGTGLSNTEAFFGQGTRLTVV.

For the CDR3, the DNA is TGTGCCAGCACCCGAGGACAGGGGATTAACTATGGCTACACCTTC. It encodes CASTRGQGINYGYTF. The chain links TRBV9 to TRBJ1-2, with TRBD1 matching 9 bases. The CDR3 spans 15 residues. Trimming removed 6 bases from V and 1 base from J; junction bases left unmatched: 7. Germline values: CDR1 SGDLS, CDR2 YYNGEE.

The genes are TRBV7-2 and TRBJ1-2; maybe TRBD1 (5 bases). CDR3 size: 14 residues. V dropped 5 bases and J dropped 0 bases, with 10 bases sitting between them. Germline V gene lookup returns CDR1 SGHTA and CDR2 FQGNSA. The CDR3 bases are TGTGCCAGCAGCACGGCGGGGGCTAACTATGGCTACACCTTC. Translation gives CASSTAGANYGYTF. Supplemented by reference TRBV7-2 and TRBJ1-2, the full variable domain reads GAGVSQSPSNKVTEKGKDVELRCDPISGHTALYWYRQSLGQGLEFLIYFQGNSAPDKSGLPSDRFSAERTGGSVSTLTIQRTQQEDSAVYLCASSTAGANYGYTFGSGTRLTVV.

The chain couples TRBV19 to TRBJ1-1, with D unresolved. The CDR3 has 14 residues. V shed 9 bases and J shed 0 bases, with 14 bases lying between them. Germline-derived CDR1 and CDR2 are LNHDA and SQIVND (reference sequence). The CDR3 spells CASRTGLMNTEAFF. The CDR3 DNA is TGTGCCAGCCGAACCGGACTGATGAACACTGAAGCTTTCTTT.

The rearrangement uses TRBV6-5 and TRBJ2-7, with 9 bases fitting TRBD1. CDR3 size: 15 residues. The germline gives CDR1 MNHEY, CDR2 SVGAGI. J was trimmed by 1 base and V by 6 bases; bases with no gene match: 7. The CDR3 protein is CASRLRQGESYEQYF. The CDR3 DNA is TGTGCCAGCAGACTAAGACAGGGGGAATCCTACGAGCAGTACTTC.

This chain connects TRBV6-5 to TRBJ2-7; 8 bases map to TRBD1. Germline values: CDR1 MNHEY, CDR2 SVGAGI. The CDR3 spans 16 residues. Trimming took 0 bases from V and 5 from J; bases not matched to a gene: 9. CDR3 residues: CASSYSRAGGLNEQYF. The DNA for the CDR3 is TGTGCCAGCAGTTACTCGAGAGCAGGGGGCCTAAACGAGCAGTACTTC.

The gene calls are TRBV5-1 and TRBJ2-3; TRBD2 agrees at 15 bases. This CDR3 region has 16 residues. CDR1 and CDR2 from the germline V gene are SGHRS and YFSETQ. With V trimmed by 4 bases and J by 6 bases, 6 bases remained unmatched. For the CDR3, the DNA is TGCGCCAGCAGCCCCAGGACTAGCGGGGGGGCGGATACGCAGTATTTT. This gives the protein CASSPRTSGGADTQYF.

This rearrangement joins TRBV2 to TRBJ2-7; 9 bases line up with TRBD1. CDR1 and CDR2 from the germline V gene are SNHLY and FYNNEI. Losses at the gene ends were 7 bases for V and 6 bases for J; bases not matched to a gene: 10. The CDR3 consists of 14 residues. In DNA, the CDR3 is TGTGCCAGCACCCCGGGACAGGGTTTCGGCGAGCAGTACTTC. It codes for CASTPGQGFGEQYF.

The chain combines TRBV5-1 with TRBJ2-1; 8 bases match TRBD2. The germline gives CDR1 SGHRS, CDR2 YFSETQ. V lost 0 bases, J lost 5 bases, and 4 bases stayed unmatched. The CDR3 spans 15 residues. CDR3 nucleotides: TGCGCCAGCAGCTTGGCGGTAGCGGGAAACAATGAGCAGTTCTTC. Translated, it gives CASSLAVAGNNEQFF.

V gene TRBV9 combines with J gene TRBJ2-3; 9 nucleotides agree with TRBD1. The length of the CDR3 is 16 residues. CDR1 is SGDLS, CDR2 YYNGEE, per germline. V was pared by 2 bases and J by 0 bases, with 4 bases of the junction left unmatched. The CDR3 sequence: CASSVGTGLSTDTQYF. Here the CDR3 DNA reads TGTGCCAGCAGCGTGGGGACAGGGCTTAGCACAGATACGCAGTATTTT. The whole variable domain, remainder taken from reference TRBV9 and TRBJ2-3, is DSGVTQTPKHLITATGQRVTLRCSPRSGDLSVYWYQQSLDQGLQFLIQYYNGEERAKGNILERFSAQQFPDLHSELNLSSLELGDSALYFCASSVGTGLSTDTQYFGPGTRLTVL.